The text below deals with one T cell receptor (beta chain). The table came from immunoSEQ multiplex PCR; TCRdb's copy has only in-frame clones and leaves some out. The table records some 60,000 clones, about four fifths of them present only once. Per germline, CDR1 SGHRS and CDR2 YFSETQ. CDR3 length equals 15 residues. The V and J ends lost 4 bases and 5 bases respectively, with 18 bases between them. The sample originates from a study of T cells in tumors after PD-1 blockade. About the research overall: No patient had prior checkpoint blockade, systemic immunosuppression, or radiotherapy within 4 weeks. Some patients also took daily vismodegib 150 mg during anti-PD-1 treatment. Each patient got pembrolizumab 200 mg every 3 weeks or cemiplimab 350 mg every 2 weeks.

The specimen was PBMCs, collected before anti-PD-1 treatment. The origin of this receptor is a human donor with basal cell carcinoma. The V gene is TRBV5-1, the J gene TRBJ2-5; D could derive from TRBD1 or TRBD2 (6 bases each). CDR3 sequence: CASSPVGGGYETQYF. The CDR3 DNA is TGCGCCAGCAGCCCAGTCGGAGGGGGATACGAGACCCAGTACTTC.